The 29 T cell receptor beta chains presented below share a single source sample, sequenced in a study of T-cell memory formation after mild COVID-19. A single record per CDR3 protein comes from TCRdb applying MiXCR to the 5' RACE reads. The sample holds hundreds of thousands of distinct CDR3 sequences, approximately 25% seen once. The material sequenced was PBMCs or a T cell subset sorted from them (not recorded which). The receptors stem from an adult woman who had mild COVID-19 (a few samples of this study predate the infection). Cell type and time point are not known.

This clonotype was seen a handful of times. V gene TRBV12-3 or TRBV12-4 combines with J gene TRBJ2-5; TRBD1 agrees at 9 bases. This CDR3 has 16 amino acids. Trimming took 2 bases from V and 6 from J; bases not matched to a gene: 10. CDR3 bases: TGTGCCAGCAGTTTACAACAGGGGGCTATATCGAAGACCCAGTACTTC. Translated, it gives CASSLQQGAISKTQYF.

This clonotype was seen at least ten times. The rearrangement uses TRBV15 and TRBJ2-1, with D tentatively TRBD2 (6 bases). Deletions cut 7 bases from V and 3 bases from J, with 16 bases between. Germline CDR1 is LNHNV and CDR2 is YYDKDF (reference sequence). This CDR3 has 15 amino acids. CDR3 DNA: TGTGCCACCACGGACGAGCAGGGAGGCTACAATGAGCAGTTCTTC. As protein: CATTDEQGGYNEQFF.

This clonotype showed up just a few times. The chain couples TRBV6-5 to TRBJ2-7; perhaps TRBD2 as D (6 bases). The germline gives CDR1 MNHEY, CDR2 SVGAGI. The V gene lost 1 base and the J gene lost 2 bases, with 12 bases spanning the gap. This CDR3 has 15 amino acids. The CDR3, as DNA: TGTGCCAGCAGTTACTGGGGGACTCCTGCCTACGAGCAGTACTTC. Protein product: CASSYWGTPAYEQYF.

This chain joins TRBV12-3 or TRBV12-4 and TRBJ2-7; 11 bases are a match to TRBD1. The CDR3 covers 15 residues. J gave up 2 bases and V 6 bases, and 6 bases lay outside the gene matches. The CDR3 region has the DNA TGTGCCAGCAGGGGACAGGGGGGAGTCCCCTACGAGCAGTACTTC. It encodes CASRGQGGVPYEQYF.

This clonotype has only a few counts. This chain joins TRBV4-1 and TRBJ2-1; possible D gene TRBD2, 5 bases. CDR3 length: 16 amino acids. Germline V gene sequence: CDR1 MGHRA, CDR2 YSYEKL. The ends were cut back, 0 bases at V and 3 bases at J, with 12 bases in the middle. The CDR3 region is CASSQDLSGNYNEQFF. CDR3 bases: TGCGCCAGCAGCCAAGATTTGAGCGGTAACTACAATGAGCAGTTCTTC.

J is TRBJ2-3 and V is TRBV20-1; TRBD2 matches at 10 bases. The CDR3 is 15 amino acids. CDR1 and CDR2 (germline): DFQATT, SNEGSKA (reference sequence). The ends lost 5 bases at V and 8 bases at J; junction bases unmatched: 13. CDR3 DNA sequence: TGCAGTGCTCCTGGCCCAGCGGGAGGGAGGGGTACGCAGTATTTT. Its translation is CSAPGPAGGRGTQYF.

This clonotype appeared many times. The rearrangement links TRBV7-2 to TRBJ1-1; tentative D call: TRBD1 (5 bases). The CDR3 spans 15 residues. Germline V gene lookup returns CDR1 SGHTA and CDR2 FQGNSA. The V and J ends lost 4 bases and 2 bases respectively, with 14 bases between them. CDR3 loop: CASSWTGTPNTEAFF. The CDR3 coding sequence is TGTGCCAGCAGCTGGACCGGGACCCCTAACACTGAAGCTTTCTTT.

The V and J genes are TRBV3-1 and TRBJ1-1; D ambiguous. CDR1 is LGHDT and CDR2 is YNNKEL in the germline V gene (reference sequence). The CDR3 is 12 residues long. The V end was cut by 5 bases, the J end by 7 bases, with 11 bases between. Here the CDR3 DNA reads TGTGCCAGCAGCTTATTTGGGATTGAAGCTTTCTTT. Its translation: CASSLFGIEAFF.

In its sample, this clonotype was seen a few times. Here the CDR3 DNA reads TGTGCCAGCAGACAGAAAGCGGGGGGCCTCAATGAGCAGTTCTTC. Encoded protein: CASRQKAGGLNEQFF. This chain joins TRBV7-6 and TRBJ2-1; TRBD2 aligns across 9 bases. CDR3 length: 15 residues. Trimming removed 6 bases from V and 6 bases from J; junction bases left unmatched: 9. Germline V gives CDR1 SGHVS, CDR2 FNYEAQ. The full variable domain, with the rest looked up from reference TRBV7-6 and TRBJ2-1, is GAGVSQSPRYKVTKRGQDVALRCDPISGHVSLYWYRQALGQGPEFLTYFNYEAQQDKSGLPNDRFSAERPEGSISTLTIQRTEQRDSAMYRCASRQKAGGLNEQFFGPGTRLTVL.

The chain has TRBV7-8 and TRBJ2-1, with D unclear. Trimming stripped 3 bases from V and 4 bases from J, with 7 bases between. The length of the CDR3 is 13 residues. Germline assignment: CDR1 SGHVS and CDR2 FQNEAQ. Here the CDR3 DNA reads TGTGCCAGCAGCTTCCCGCTATACAATGAGCAGTTCTTC. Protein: CASSFPLYNEQFF.

In nucleotides, the CDR3 is TGTGCCACCAGCACCACTAGCGGGGGGTACAATGAGCAGTTCTTC. Translating it yields CATSTTSGGYNEQFF. J is TRBJ2-1 and V is TRBV15; 12 positions match TRBD2. Germline lookup yields CDR1 LNHNV and CDR2 YYDKDF (reference sequence). Trimming cost V 4 bases and J 4 bases; bases outside gene matches: 2. CDR3 length: 15 residues. Full variable domain (missing parts from reference TRBV15 and TRBJ2-1): DAMVIQNPRYQVTQFGKPVTLSCSQTLNHNVMYWYQQKSSQAPKLLFHYYDKDFNNEADTPDNFQSRRPNTSFCFLDIRSPGLGDTAMYLCATSTTSGGYNEQFFGPGTRLTVL.

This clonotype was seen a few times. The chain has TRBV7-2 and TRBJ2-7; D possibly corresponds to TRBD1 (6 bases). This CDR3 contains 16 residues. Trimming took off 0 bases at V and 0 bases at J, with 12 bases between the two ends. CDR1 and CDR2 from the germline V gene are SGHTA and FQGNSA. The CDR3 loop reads CASSLALQGPSYEQYF. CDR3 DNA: TGTGCCAGCAGCTTAGCCCTACAGGGACCCTCCTACGAGCAGTACTTC. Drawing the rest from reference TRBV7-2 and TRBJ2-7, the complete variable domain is GAGVSQSPSNKVTEKGKDVELRCDPISGHTALYWYRQSLGQGLEFLIYFQGNSAPDKSGLPSDRFSAERTGGSVSTLTIQRTQQEDSAVYLCASSLALQGPSYEQYFGPGTRLTVT.

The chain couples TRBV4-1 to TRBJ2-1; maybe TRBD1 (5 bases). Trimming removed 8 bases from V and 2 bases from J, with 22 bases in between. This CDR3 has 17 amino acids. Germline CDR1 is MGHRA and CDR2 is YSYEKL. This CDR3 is CASGSSFGQSPYNEQFF. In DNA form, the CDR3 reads TGCGCCAGCGGTAGTAGTTTCGGACAATCCCCCTACAATGAGCAGTTCTTC.

In DNA, the CDR3 is TGTGCCAGCAGCCCCCTCGTTTTAGCGGGGGGCCACAATGAGCAGTTCTTC. This sequence encodes CASSPLVLAGGHNEQFF. The chain joins TRBV7-3 to TRBJ2-1; 10 bases fit TRBD2. This CDR3 is 17 amino acids long. Looked up from germline, CDR1 is SGHTA and CDR2 is FQGTGA. The V segment lost 5 bases and the J segment 5 bases; nucleotides outside the gene matches: 12.

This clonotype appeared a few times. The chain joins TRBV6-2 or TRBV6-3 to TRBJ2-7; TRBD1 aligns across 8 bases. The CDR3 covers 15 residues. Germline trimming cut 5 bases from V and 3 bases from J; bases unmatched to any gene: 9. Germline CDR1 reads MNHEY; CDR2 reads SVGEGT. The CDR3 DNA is TGTGCCAGCAGTCCCATCGGACAGGGAGACTACGAGCAGTACTTC. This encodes CASSPIGQGDYEQYF.

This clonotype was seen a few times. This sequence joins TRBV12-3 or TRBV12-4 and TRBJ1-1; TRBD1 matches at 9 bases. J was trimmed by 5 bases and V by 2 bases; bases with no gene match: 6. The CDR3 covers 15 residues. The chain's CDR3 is CASSLMTGGRTEAFF. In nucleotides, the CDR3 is TGTGCCAGCAGTTTAATGACAGGGGGTCGGACTGAAGCTTTCTTT.

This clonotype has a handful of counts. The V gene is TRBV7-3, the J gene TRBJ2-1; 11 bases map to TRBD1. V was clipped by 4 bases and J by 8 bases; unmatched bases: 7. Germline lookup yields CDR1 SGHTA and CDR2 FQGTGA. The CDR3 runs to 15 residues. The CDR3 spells CASSYGQGAQDEQFF. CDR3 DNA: TGTGCCAGCAGCTATGGACAGGGGGCGCAGGATGAGCAGTTCTTC.

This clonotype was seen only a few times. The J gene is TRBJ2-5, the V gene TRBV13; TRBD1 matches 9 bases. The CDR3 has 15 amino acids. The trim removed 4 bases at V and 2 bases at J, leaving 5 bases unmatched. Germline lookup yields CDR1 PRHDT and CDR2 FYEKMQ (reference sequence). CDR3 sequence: CASSSAGQGQETQYF. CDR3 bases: TGTGCCAGCAGCTCGGCGGGACAGGGTCAAGAGACCCAGTACTTC. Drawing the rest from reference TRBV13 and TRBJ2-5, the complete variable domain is AAGVIQSPRHLIKEKRETATLKCYPIPRHDTVYWYQQGPGQDPQFLISFYEKMQSDKGSIPDRFSAQQFSDYHSELNMSSLELGDSALYFCASSSAGQGQETQYFGPGTRLLVL.

CDR3 coding DNA: TGTGCCAGCAGCTTCCGGACCGGAAACACCATATATTTT. Encoded protein: CASSFRTGNTIYF. The V call is TRBV7-9, the J call TRBJ1-3; unclear D gene. The germline V gene encodes CDR1 SEHNR and CDR2 FQNEAQ (reference sequence). V lost 3 bases and J 4 bases, leaving 7 bases between the germline ends. The CDR3 has 13 amino acids. Drawing the rest from reference TRBV7-9 and TRBJ1-3, the complete variable domain is DTGVSQNPRHKITKRGQNVTFRCDPISEHNRLYWYRQTLGQGPEFLTYFQNEAQLEKSRLLSDRFSAERPKGSFSTLEIQRTEQGDSAMYLCASSFRTGNTIYFGEGSWLTVV.

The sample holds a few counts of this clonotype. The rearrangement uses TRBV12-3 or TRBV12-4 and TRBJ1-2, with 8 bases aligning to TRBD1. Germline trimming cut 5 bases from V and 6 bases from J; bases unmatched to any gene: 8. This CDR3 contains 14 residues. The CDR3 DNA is TGTGCCAGCAGTCTCAGCAGGGGGCATCATGGCTACACCTTC. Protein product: CASSLSRGHHGYTF.

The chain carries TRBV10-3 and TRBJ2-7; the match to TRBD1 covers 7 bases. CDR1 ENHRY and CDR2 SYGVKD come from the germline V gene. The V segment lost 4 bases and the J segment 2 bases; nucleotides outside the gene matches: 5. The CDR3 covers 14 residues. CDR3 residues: CAISGQGGPYEQYF. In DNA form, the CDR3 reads TGTGCCATCAGTGGCCAAGGGGGCCCCTACGAGCAGTACTTC.

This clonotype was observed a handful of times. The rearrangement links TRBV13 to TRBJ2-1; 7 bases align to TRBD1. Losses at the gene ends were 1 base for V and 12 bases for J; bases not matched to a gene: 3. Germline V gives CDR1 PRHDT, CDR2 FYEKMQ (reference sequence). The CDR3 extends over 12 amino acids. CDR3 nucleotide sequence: TGTGCCAGCAGCTTAGCTCGACAGGGGCAGTTCTTC. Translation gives CASSLARQGQFF.

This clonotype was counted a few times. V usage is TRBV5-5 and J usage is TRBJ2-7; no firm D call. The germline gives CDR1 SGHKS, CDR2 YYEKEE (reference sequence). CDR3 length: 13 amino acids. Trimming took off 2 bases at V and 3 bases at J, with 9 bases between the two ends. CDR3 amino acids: CASSFIRDYEQYF. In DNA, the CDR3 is TGTGCCAGCAGCTTTATTAGGGACTACGAGCAGTACTTC.

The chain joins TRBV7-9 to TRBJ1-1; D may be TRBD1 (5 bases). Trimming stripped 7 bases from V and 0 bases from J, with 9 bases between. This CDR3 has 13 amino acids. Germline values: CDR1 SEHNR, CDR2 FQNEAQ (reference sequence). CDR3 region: CASIQGMNTEAFF. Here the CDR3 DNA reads TGTGCCAGCATTCAGGGAATGAACACTGAAGCTTTCTTT.

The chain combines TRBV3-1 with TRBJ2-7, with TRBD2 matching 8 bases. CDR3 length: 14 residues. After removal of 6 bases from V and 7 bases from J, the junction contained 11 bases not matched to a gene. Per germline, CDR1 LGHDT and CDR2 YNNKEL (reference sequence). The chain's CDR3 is CASSPAPGGWEQYF. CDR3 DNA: TGTGCCAGCAGTCCCGCCCCGGGAGGGTGGGAGCAGTACTTC.

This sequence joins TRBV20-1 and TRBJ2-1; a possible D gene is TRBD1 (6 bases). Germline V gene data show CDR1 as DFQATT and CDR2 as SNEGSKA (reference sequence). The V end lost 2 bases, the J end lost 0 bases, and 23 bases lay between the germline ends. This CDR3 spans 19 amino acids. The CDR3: CSARPYSGRGRSSYNEQFF. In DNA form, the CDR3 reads TGCAGTGCTAGACCCTATTCAGGCAGGGGACGGAGCTCCTACAATGAGCAGTTCTTC.

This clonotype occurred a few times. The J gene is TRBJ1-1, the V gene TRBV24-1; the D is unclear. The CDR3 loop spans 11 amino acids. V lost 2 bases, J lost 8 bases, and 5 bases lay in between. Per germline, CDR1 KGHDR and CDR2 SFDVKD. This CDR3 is CATSDSGEAFF. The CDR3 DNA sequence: TGTGCCACCAGTGATTCCGGGGAAGCTTTCTTT.

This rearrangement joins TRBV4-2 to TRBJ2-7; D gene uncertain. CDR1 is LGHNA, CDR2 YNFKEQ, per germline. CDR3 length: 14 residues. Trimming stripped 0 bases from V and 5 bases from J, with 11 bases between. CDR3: CASSQDSPGNEQYF. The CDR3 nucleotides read TGTGCCAGCAGCCAAGATTCTCCAGGCAACGAGCAGTACTTC.

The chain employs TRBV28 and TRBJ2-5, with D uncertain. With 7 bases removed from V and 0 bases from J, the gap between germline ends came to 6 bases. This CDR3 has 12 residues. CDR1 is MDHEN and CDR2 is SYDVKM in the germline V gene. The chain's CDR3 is CASNLNQETQYF. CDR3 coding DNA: TGTGCCAGCAACTTGAACCAAGAGACCCAGTACTTC.